This entry features one T cell receptor beta chain sequence. The source of the sample is a study of blood T cell repertoires in COVID-19. At the level of the study: COVID-19 samples, acute and convalescent, were from the United States, Italy and Spain.

TCRdb's table, derived via immunoSEQ multiplex PCR, lists solely in-frame clones and lacks some. The table records 130,000 to 150,000 clones, just under 85% of them present only once. The CDR3 loop spans 19 amino acids. Germline V gene sequence: CDR1 MNHNS, CDR2 SASEGT. V lost 1 base, J lost 0 bases, and 16 bases lay in between. The TCR comes from a woman aged 40 to 49 with active or convalescent COVID-19. Sequenced input: peripheral blood. The V call is TRBV6-1, the J call TRBJ1-6; D perhaps matches TRBD1 (6 bases). The CDR3 DNA follows: TGTGCCAGCAGTGAAGTGTTAGGGACACTTAGCTCCTATAATTCACCCCTCCACTTT. This sequence encodes CASSEVLGTLSSYNSPLHF.